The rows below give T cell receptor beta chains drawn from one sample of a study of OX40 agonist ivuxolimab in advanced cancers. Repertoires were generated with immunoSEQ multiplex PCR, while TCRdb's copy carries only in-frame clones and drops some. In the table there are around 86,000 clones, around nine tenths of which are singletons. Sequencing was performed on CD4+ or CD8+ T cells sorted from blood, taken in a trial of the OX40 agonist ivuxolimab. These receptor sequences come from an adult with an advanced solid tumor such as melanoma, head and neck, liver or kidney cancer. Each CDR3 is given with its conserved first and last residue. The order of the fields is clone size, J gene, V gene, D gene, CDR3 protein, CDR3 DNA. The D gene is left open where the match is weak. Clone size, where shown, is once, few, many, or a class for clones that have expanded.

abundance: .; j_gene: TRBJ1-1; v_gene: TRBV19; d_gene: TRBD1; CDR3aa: CASSRIQGRDEAFF; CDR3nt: TGTGCCAGTAGTAGGATACAGGGGAGAGATGAAGCTTTCTTT
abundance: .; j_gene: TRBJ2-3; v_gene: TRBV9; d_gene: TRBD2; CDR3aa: CASSVATGASGNTDTQYF; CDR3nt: TGTGCCAGCAGCGTAGCTACGGGGGCTAGCGGGAACACAGATACGCAGTATTTT
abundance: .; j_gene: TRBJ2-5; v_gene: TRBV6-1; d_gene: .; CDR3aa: CASRAGQETQYF; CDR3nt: TGTGCCAGCAGGGCAGGGCAGGAGACCCAGTACTTC
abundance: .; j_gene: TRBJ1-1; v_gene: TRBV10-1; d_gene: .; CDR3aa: CASRETWDTEAFF; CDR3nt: TGCGCCAGCAGGGAAACTTGGGACACTGAAGCTTTCTTT
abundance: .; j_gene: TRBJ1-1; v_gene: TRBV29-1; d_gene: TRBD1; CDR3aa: CSARTAGGNTEAFF; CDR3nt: TGCAGCGCCCGCACGGCAGGGGGTAACACTGAAGCTTTCTTT
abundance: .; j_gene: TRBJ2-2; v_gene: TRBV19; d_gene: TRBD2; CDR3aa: CASRTSGRGDTGELFF; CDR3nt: TGTGCCAGTAGGACTAGCGGGAGAGGTGACACCGGGGAGCTGTTTTTT
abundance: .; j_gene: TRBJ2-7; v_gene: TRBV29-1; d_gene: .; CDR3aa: CSVELFSTATSREQYF; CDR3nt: TGCAGCGTTGAATTGTTTTCGACTGCCACCTCGAGGGAGCAGTACTTC
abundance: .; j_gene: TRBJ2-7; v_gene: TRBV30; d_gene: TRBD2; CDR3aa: CAWSNPSGGGSYEQYF; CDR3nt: TGTGCCTGGAGTAATCCTAGCGGGGGAGGCTCCTACGAGCAGTACTTC
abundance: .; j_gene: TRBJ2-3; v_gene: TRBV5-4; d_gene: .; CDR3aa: CASSLDWTDTQYF; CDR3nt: TGTGCCAGCAGCCTGGACTGGACAGATACGCAGTATTTT
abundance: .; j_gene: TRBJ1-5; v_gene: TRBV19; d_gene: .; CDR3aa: CASREQGRGNQPQHF; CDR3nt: TGTGCCAGTAGAGAACAGGGTCGGGGCAATCAGCCCCAGCATTTT
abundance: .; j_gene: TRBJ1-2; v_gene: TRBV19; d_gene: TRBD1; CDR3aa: CASGTGTGVNYGYTF; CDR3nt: TGTGCCAGTGGGACCGGGACAGGGGTTAACTATGGCTACACCTTC
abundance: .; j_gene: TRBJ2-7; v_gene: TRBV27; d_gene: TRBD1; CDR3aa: CASSRDSSYEQYF; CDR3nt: TGTGCCAGCAGCCGGGACAGCTCCTACGAGCAGTACTTC
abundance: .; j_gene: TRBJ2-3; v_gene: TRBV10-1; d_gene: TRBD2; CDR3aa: CASSSAGRDTQYF; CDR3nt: TGCGCCAGCAGTTCAGCGGGAAGGGATACGCAGTATTTT
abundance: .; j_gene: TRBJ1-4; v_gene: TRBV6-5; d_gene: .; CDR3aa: CASSYSPSASEKLFF; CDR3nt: TGTGCCAGCAGTTACTCCCCGTCAGCTTCTGAAAAACTGTTTTTT
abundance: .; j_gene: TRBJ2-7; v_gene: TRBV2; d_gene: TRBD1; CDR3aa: CASSAGTGGIYEQYF; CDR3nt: TGTGCCAGCAGTGCGGGGACAGGGGGCATCTACGAGCAGTACTTC
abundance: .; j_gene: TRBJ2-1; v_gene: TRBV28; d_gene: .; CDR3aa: CASSGIYNEQFF; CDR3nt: TGTGCCAGTTCAGGTATCTACAATGAGCAGTTCTTC
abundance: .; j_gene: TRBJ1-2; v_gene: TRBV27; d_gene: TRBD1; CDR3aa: CASSLVGQGRYGYTF; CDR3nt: TGTGCCAGCAGTTTAGTGGGACAGGGACGATATGGCTACACCTTC
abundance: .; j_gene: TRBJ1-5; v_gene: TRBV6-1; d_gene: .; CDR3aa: CASSEQGNQPQHF; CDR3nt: TGTGCCAGCAGTGAACAGGGCAATCAGCCCCAGCATTTT
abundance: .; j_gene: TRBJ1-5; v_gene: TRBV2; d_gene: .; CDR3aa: CAYSPGVLGSNQPQHF; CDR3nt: TGTGCCTACTCACCCGGGGTCCTGGGGAGCAATCAGCCCCAGCATTTT
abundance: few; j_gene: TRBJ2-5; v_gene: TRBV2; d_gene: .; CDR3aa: CASSEETQYF; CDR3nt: TGTGCCAGCAGTGAAGAGACCCAGTACTTC
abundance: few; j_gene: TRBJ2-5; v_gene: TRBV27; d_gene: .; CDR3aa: CASSLSRRAETQYF; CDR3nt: TGTGCCAGCAGTTTATCGAGGAGGGCTGAGACCCAGTACTTC
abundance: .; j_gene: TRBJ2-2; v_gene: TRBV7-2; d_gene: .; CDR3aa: CASSFLLSNTGELFF; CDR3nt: TGTGCCAGCAGCTTCCTTCTCTCGAACACCGGGGAGCTGTTTTTT
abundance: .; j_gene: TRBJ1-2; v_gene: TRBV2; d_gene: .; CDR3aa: CASSELGQPYGYTF; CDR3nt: TGTGCCAGCAGTGAACTTGGGCAGCCATATGGCTACACCTTC
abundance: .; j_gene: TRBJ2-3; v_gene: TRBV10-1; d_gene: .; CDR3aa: CASSSPGADTQYF; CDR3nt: TGCGCCAGCAGTAGTCCGGGAGCAGATACGCAGTATTTT
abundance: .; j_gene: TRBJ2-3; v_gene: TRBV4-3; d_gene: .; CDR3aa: CASSQIVATPDTQYF; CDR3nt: TGCGCCAGCAGCCAGATTGTAGCGACCCCAGATACGCAGTATTTT
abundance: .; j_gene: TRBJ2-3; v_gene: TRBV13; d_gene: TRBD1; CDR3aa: CASSSSVDRGREDTQYF; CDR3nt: TGTGCCAGCAGCAGCAGCGTTGACAGGGGGCGTGAAGATACGCAGTATTTT
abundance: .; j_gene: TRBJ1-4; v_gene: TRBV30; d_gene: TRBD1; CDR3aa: CAWSGGQGGEKLFF; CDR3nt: TGTGCCTGGAGTGGAGGACAGGGAGGTGAAAAACTGTTTTTT
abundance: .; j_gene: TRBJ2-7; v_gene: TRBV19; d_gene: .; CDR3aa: CASSNGHYYEQYF; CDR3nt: TGTGCCAGTAGTAACGGACACTACTACGAGCAGTACTTC
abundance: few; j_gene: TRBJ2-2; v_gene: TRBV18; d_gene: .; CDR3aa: CASSLQGYDTGELFF; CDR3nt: TGTGCCAGCTCACTACAGGGATATGACACCGGGGAGCTGTTTTTT
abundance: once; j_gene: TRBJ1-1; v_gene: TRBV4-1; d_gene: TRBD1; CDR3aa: CASSQDRQGVTEAFF; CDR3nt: TGCGCCAGCAGCCAAGATCGCCAGGGGGTCACTGAAGCTTTCTTT
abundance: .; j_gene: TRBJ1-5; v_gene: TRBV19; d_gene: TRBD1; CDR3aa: CASSIYGAKAGGGNQPQHF; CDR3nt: TGTGCCAGTAGTATCTATGGGGCAAAGGCAGGGGGCGGGAATCAGCCCCAGCATTTT
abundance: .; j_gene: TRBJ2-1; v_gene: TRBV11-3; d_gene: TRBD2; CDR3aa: CASSPLGGREQFF; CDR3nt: TGTGCCAGCAGCCCCCTAGGCGGGAGGGAGCAGTTCTTC
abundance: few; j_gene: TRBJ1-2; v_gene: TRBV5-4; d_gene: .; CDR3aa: CASSTQGGGYTF; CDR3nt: TGTGCCAGCAGCACACAGGGAGGAGGCTACACCTTC
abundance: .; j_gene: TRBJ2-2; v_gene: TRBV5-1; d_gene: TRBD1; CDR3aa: CASSSQTGAGELFF; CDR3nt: TGCGCCAGCAGCTCCCAGACAGGGGCCGGGGAGCTGTTTTTT
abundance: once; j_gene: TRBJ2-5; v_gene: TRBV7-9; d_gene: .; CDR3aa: CASSQGGTGAQETQYF; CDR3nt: TGTGCCAGCAGCCAGGGGGGAACAGGGGCTCAAGAGACCCAGTACTTC
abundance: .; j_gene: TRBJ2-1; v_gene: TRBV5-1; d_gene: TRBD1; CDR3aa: CASSMDRANEQFF; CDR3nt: TGCGCCAGCAGCATGGACAGGGCCAATGAGCAGTTCTTC
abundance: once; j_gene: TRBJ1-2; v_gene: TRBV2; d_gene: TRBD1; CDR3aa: CASSELVRGLGYTF; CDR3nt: TGTGCCAGCAGTGAATTAGTCAGGGGGCTTGGCTACACCTTC
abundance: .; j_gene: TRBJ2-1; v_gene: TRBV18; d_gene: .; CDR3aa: CATQPGARDEQFF; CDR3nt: TGTGCCACGCAACCCGGGGCTCGTGATGAGCAGTTCTTC
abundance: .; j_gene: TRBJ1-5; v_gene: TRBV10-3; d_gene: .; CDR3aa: CAISDGEEPQHF; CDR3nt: TGTGCCATCAGTGACGGGGAGGAACCCCAGCATTTT
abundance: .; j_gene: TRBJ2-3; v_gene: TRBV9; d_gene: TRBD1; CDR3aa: CASSASSPDRGLGDTQYF; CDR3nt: TGTGCCAGCAGCGCCTCCTCCCCCGACAGGGGGCTGGGGGATACGCAGTATTTT
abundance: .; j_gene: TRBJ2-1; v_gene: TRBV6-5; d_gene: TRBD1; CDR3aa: CASSYFQGAVNEQFF; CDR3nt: TGTGCCAGCAGTTACTTTCAGGGGGCGGTCAATGAGCAGTTCTTC
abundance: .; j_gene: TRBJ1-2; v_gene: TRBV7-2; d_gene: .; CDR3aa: CASSLDLRGDYGYTF; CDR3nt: TGTGCCAGCAGCTTAGACCTCCGGGGCGACTATGGCTACACCTTC
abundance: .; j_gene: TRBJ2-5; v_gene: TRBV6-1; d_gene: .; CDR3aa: CASSEHLGRGETQYF; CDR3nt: TGTGCCAGCAGTGAACACCTCGGGCGAGGAGAGACCCAGTACTTC
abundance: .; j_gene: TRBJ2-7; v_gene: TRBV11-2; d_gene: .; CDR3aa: CASSLDIAVPYEQYF; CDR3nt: TGTGCCAGCAGCTTAGATATAGCAGTCCCCTACGAGCAGTACTTC
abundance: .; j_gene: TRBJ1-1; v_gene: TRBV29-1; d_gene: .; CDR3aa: CSVAGRFYTEAFF; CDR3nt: TGCAGCGTTGCTGGACGGTTTTACACTGAAGCTTTCTTT
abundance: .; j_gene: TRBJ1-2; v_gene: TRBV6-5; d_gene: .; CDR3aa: CASRPNARSYGYTF; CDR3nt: TGTGCCAGCCGACCCAATGCTCGAAGTTATGGCTACACCTTC
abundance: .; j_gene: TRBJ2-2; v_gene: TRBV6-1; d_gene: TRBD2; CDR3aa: CAEGGSRNTGELFF; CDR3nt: TGTGCCGAGGGCGGGAGTCGGAACACCGGGGAGCTGTTTTTT
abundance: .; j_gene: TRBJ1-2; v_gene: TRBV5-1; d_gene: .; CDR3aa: CASSLAGNTNYGYTF; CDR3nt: TGCGCCAGCAGCTTGGCCGGGAATACTAACTATGGCTACACCTTC
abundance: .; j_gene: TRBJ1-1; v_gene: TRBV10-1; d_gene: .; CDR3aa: CASSDSGSGLVNTEAFF; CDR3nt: TGCGCCAGCAGTGATTCTGGGTCAGGACTTGTGAACACTGAAGCTTTCTTT
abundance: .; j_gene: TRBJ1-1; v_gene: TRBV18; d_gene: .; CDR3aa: CASSNSMNTEAFF; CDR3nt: TGTGCCAGCTCAAATTCGATGAACACTGAAGCTTTCTTT
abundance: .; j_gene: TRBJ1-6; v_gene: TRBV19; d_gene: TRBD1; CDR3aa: CASSNQQGANSPLHF; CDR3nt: TGTGCCAGTAGTAACCAACAGGGGGCAAATTCACCCCTCCACTTT
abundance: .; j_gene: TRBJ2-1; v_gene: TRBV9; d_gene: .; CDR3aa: CASGAGGRLYNEQFF; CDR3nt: TGTGCCAGCGGCGCCGGGGGGCGGTTATACAATGAGCAGTTCTTC
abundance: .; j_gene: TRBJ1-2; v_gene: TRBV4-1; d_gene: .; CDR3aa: CASSDAGSRVNYGYTF; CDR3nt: TGCGCCAGCAGCGATGCAGGGTCTCGGGTTAACTATGGCTACACCTTC
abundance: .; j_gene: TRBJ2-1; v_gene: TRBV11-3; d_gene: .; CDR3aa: CASSLRGLNEQFF; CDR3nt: TGTGCCAGCAGCTTGCGGGGGCTCAATGAGCAGTTCTTC
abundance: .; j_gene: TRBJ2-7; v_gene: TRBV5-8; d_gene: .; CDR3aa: CASSLAHSYEQYF; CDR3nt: TGTGCCAGCAGCTTGGCCCACTCCTACGAGCAGTACTTC